The 24 T cell receptor beta chains below were found in one sample sequenced in a study of CD8 T cells in ankylosing spondylitis. Study-wide results and limits: Blood of patients with ankylosing spondylitis appeared to be characterized by a TCR beta motif of several highly homologous variants.

TCRdb ran MiXCR on the 5' RACE reads and lists one entry per CDR3 protein. The data show about 540,000 distinct CDR3 sequences, with about 12% seen just once and 6.8% held by the top ten. These receptors have no known antigen. The specimen was blood, either unsorted or a sorted T cell fraction (not recorded which). The receptors shown here come from a male donor with ankylosing spondylitis.

The genes are TRBV12-3 or TRBV12-4 and TRBJ2-1; a possible D gene is TRBD1 (6 bases). V was pared by 6 bases and J by 4 bases, with 13 bases between. CDR3 length equals 14 residues. The CDR3 reads CASRPGHRYNEQFF. CDR3 sequence (DNA): TGTGCCAGCAGACCGGGACACCGATACAATGAGCAGTTCTTC.

This sequence joins TRBV5-1 and TRBJ2-2; TRBD2 matches 10 bases. This CDR3 spans 15 amino acids. Unmatched junction bases numbered 3, after V lost 2 bases and J lost 5 bases. CDR1 is SGHRS, CDR2 YFSETQ, per germline. CDR3 sequence reads: CASSLAGGETGELFF. The CDR3, as DNA: TGCGCCAGCAGCTTAGCGGGAGGGGAAACCGGGGAGCTGTTTTTT.

The gene calls are TRBV5-5 and TRBJ2-7, with 10 bases lining up with TRBD1. Germline V gene lookup returns CDR1 SGHKS and CDR2 YYEKEE (reference sequence). The V segment lost 2 bases and the J segment 1 base; nucleotides outside the gene matches: 3. The CDR3 is 15 residues long. This chain's CDR3 is CASSFRTGGSYEQYF. The CDR3, as DNA: TGTGCCAGCAGCTTTAGGACAGGGGGTTCCTACGAGCAGTACTTC.

This clonotype has a handful of counts. The gene calls are TRBV20-1 and TRBJ1-5, with unresolved D. Germline-derived CDR1 and CDR2 are DFQATT and SNEGSKA (reference sequence). V dropped 6 bases and J dropped 1 base, with 10 bases sitting between them. The CDR3 has 13 residues. The CDR3 nucleotides read TGCAGTGCCCTTTTGGGGAGCAATCAGCCCCAGCATTTT. Protein sequence: CSALLGSNQPQHF.

In this sample, this clonotype turned up many times. CDR3 nucleotides: TGTGCCAGCATCCTCGGGGGGACAGGTGGTGAAAAACTGTTTTTT. This encodes CASILGGTGGEKLFF. The V gene is TRBV6-1, the J gene TRBJ1-4; 8 bases map to TRBD1. Germline V gene data show CDR1 as MNHNS and CDR2 as SASEGT. This CDR3 contains 15 residues. J was trimmed by 7 bases and V by 7 bases; bases with no gene match: 11.

This clonotype was seen only a few times. V usage is TRBV7-9 and J usage is TRBJ2-5; TRBD2 matches 7 bases. Germline V gives CDR1 SEHNR, CDR2 FQNEAQ (reference sequence). V shed 5 bases and J 5 bases; nucleotides not matched to a gene: 14. The CDR3 is made up of 16 amino acids. CDR3 residues: CASSQWGGETKETQYF. In DNA form, the CDR3 reads TGTGCCAGCAGCCAATGGGGGGGAGAAACGAAGGAGACCCAGTACTTC.

This clonotype was observed at least ten times. The rearrangement uses TRBV28 and TRBJ2-7; 10 nucleotides match TRBD1. The germline CDR1 and CDR2 sequences are MDHEN and SYDVKM. The J segment lost 4 bases and the V segment lost 5 bases, leaving 8 bases of the junction unmatched. The CDR3 is 15 amino acids. The CDR3: CASSPRTGGGYEQYF. DNA of the CDR3: TGTGCCAGCAGTCCTCGGACAGGGGGGGGATACGAGCAGTACTTC.

This clonotype was seen only a few times. V is TRBV18 and J is TRBJ2-7, with 7 bases aligning to TRBD2. Germline V gene lookup returns CDR1 KGHSH and CDR2 LQKENI. The J segment lost 4 bases and the V segment lost 5 bases, leaving 5 bases of the junction unmatched. The CDR3 consists of 13 residues. The CDR3 loop reads CASSSSGTYEQYV. The CDR3 nucleotides are TGTGCCAGCTCATCCAGCGGGACGTACGAGCAGTACGTC.

This sequence joins TRBV27 and TRBJ1-1; 7 bases map to TRBD1. The CDR3 has 15 residues. Germline CDR1 and CDR2: MNHEY and SMNVEV (reference sequence). Trimming at V came to 6 bases and at J to 1 base, leaving 8 bases not matched to a gene. CDR3 loop: CASRPDRWGNTEAFF. The CDR3 DNA follows: TGTGCCAGCAGACCGGACAGGTGGGGGAACACTGAAGCTTTCTTT.

This clonotype was recorded a few times. J is TRBJ1-2 and V is TRBV28; D is perhaps TRBD1 (6 bases). V shed 3 bases and J shed 2 bases, with 16 bases lying between them. The CDR3 covers 16 residues. From germline, CDR1 is MDHEN and CDR2 SYDVKM. CDR3 protein: CASSFYPGQPNYGYTF. DNA of the CDR3: TGTGCCAGCAGTTTTTACCCGGGACAACCCAACTATGGCTACACCTTC.

This clonotype was seen a handful of times. V is TRBV7-2 and J is TRBJ2-7; D may correspond to TRBD1 or TRBD2 (5 bases each). V shed 3 bases and J shed 2 bases, with 14 bases lying between them. The length of the CDR3 is 15 residues. Germline V gives CDR1 SGHTA, CDR2 FQGNSA. The CDR3 coding sequence is TGTGCCAGCAGCTTCAATACCCGGGACCCCTACGAGCAGTACTTC. As protein: CASSFNTRDPYEQYF.

At least ten counts were recorded for this clonotype. The rearrangement links TRBV20-1 to TRBJ2-1, with 7 bases matching TRBD2. The trim removed 1 base at V and 3 bases at J, leaving 6 bases unmatched. This CDR3 is 15 amino acids long. Germline CDR1 reads DFQATT; CDR2 reads SNEGSKA (reference sequence). CDR3 residues: CSARALADLYNEQFF. The CDR3 nucleotides read TGCAGTGCTAGAGCCCTAGCGGACCTCTACAATGAGCAGTTCTTC.

This clonotype was counted many times. V usage is TRBV12-3 or TRBV12-4 and J usage is TRBJ2-1; 10 bases line up with TRBD1. The CDR3 extends over 17 amino acids. V gave up 6 bases and J gave up 4 bases; unmatched junction bases: 12. CDR3 sequence reads: CASSRKAGQGVYNEQFF. The CDR3 nucleotides read TGTGCCAGCAGCCGAAAAGCCGGACAGGGGGTTTACAATGAGCAGTTCTTC.

This rearrangement joins TRBV12-5 to TRBJ2-1; perhaps TRBD2 as D (5 bases). This CDR3 spans 13 amino acids. Germline CDR1 reads LGHNT; CDR2 reads FRNRAP. V lost 6 bases and J lost 9, with 15 bases in between. CDR3 loop: CASGPDWQVEQFF. As DNA, the CDR3 is TGTGCTAGTGGCCCGGACTGGCAAGTTGAGCAGTTCTTC.

This clonotype was picked up a small number of times. The J gene is TRBJ2-7, the V gene TRBV29-1; maybe TRBD2 (5 bases). This CDR3 is built from 12 residues. V lost 2 bases, J lost 9 bases, and 14 bases lay in between. Per the germline V gene, CDR1 is SQVTM and CDR2 is ANQGSEA. CDR3 region: CSVETSFPGQYF. The DNA of the CDR3 is TGCAGCGTTGAAACTAGTTTCCCGGGGCAGTACTTC.

This clonotype appeared once. This chain joins TRBV7-2 and TRBJ1-5, with D perhaps TRBD1 (5 bases). V lost 5 bases, J lost 4 bases, and 12 bases lay in between. Looked up from germline, CDR1 is SGHTA and CDR2 is FQGNSA. The CDR3 is made up of 14 amino acids. CDR3: CASSRSGPNQPQHF. In DNA form, the CDR3 reads TGTGCCAGCAGCAGATCGGGGCCAAATCAGCCCCAGCATTTT.

The gene calls are TRBV7-9 and TRBJ1-1, with D uncertain. V was trimmed by 4 bases and J by 6 bases, leaving 18 bases between them. Germline lookup yields CDR1 SEHNR and CDR2 FQNEAQ (reference sequence). The CDR3 covers 15 residues. The CDR3 DNA follows: TGTGCCAGCAGCTCCCTTTCCAGGCCTATCTCTGAAGCTTTCTTT. The encoded protein is CASSSLSRPISEAFF. Complete variable domain (other parts from reference TRBV7-9 and TRBJ1-1): DTGVSQNPRHKITKRGQNVTFRCDPISEHNRLYWYRQTLGQGPEFLTYFQNEAQLEKSRLLSDRFSAERPKGSFSTLEIQRTEQGDSAMYLCASSSLSRPISEAFFGQGTRLTVV.

This clonotype was picked up a small number of times. The chain recombines TRBV2 with TRBJ2-2; 7 nucleotides align to TRBD1. V lost 10 bases to trimming and J lost 0 bases; unmatched junction nucleotides: 2. Germline V gene data show CDR1 as SNHLY and CDR2 as FYNNEI. This CDR3 spans 13 amino acids. The CDR3: CATQGTNTGELFF. The CDR3 region has the DNA TGTGCCACACAGGGGACGAACACCGGGGAGCTGTTTTTT.

This chain uses TRBV3-1 with TRBJ2-5, with 11 nucleotides matching TRBD1. The CDR3 totals 15 residues. From germline, CDR1 is LGHDT and CDR2 YNNKEL (reference sequence). V was pared by 1 base and J by 5 bases, with 3 bases of the junction left unmatched. The CDR3 region has the DNA TGTGCCAGCAGCCAAGGGAGGGACAGGGGGGAGACCCAGTACTTC. Translated: CASSQGRDRGETQYF.

The table lists this clonotype with many counts. The rearrangement uses TRBV12-3 or TRBV12-4 and TRBJ2-7; 9 nucleotides agree with TRBD2. The V and J ends lost 6 bases and 3 bases, in that order; junction bases with no gene match: 6. The CDR3 loop spans 14 amino acids. The CDR3 DNA is TGTGCCAGCAGCCGGACTAGCGCTCTCTACGAGCAGTACTTC. Translated: CASSRTSALYEQYF.

This clonotype turned up a few times. J is TRBJ1-1 and V is TRBV19; TRBD1 might be the D (5 bases). The CDR3 extends over 14 amino acids. The germline V gene encodes CDR1 LNHDA and CDR2 SQIVND (reference sequence). The V gene lost 8 bases and the J gene lost 3 bases, with 16 bases spanning the gap. For the CDR3, the DNA is TGTGCCAGTTCATTCCATCCAGGGTACACTGAAGCTTTCTTT. It yields the protein CASSFHPGYTEAFF.

This clonotype showed up just a few times. Written as DNA, the CDR3 is TGTGCCAGCAGCCCGAGTCCGGTAGCGGGAGGTATACATGAGCAGTTCTTC. Protein product: CASSPSPVAGGIHEQFF. V gene TRBV7-9 combines with J gene TRBJ2-1; 10 bases are shared with TRBD2. Germline loops: CDR1 SEHNR, CDR2 FQNEAQ (reference sequence). The V and J ends lost 5 bases and 8 bases, in that order; junction bases with no gene match: 15. This CDR3 is 17 amino acids long.

In its sample, this clonotype was seen a few times. J is TRBJ2-3 and V is TRBV5-4, with D unclear. V lost 3 bases to trimming and J lost 6 bases, with 14 bases between them. The CDR3 extends over 14 amino acids. The germline V gene has CDR1 SGHNT and CDR2 YYREEE (reference sequence). The CDR3 DNA follows: TGTGCCAGCAGCTCAACTCCGACGGCGGATACGCAGTATTTT. This translates into CASSSTPTADTQYF.

This chain uses TRBV20-1 with TRBJ2-1; 9 positions agree with TRBD2. The CDR3 loop spans 14 amino acids. The germline V gene has CDR1 DFQATT and CDR2 SNEGSKA (reference sequence). The CDR3 loop reads CGTATNSGRNEQFF. CDR3 sequence (DNA): TGCGGAACCGCTACGAATAGCGGGAGAAATGAGCAGTTCTTC.